This record looks at one TCR beta chain sequence and its context. Its specificity is not known. This sample is drawn from a study of CD8 T cells in ankylosing spondylitis. Overall study findings and caveats: A TCR beta motif of 7 or 8 highly homologous variants appeared characteristic of ankylosing spondylitis blood.

V lost 3 bases and J lost 4, with 15 bases in between. Germline V gives CDR1 LGHNA, CDR2 YNFKEQ. CDR3 length: 15 residues. TCRdb independently ran MiXCR on the 5' RACE reads; one entry per CDR3 protein. The sample consists of about 800,000 distinct CDR3 sequences, approximately 12% of them appearing once. Specimen: blood, either unsorted or a sorted T cell fraction (not recorded which). This receptor was taken from a male donor with ankylosing spondylitis. The chain is built from TRBV4-2 and TRBJ2-5; D gene uncertain. The CDR3 sequence is CASSQFGTLGETQYF. The CDR3 DNA sequence: TGTGCCAGCAGCCAGTTCGGAACCCTAGGAGAGACCCAGTACTTC.